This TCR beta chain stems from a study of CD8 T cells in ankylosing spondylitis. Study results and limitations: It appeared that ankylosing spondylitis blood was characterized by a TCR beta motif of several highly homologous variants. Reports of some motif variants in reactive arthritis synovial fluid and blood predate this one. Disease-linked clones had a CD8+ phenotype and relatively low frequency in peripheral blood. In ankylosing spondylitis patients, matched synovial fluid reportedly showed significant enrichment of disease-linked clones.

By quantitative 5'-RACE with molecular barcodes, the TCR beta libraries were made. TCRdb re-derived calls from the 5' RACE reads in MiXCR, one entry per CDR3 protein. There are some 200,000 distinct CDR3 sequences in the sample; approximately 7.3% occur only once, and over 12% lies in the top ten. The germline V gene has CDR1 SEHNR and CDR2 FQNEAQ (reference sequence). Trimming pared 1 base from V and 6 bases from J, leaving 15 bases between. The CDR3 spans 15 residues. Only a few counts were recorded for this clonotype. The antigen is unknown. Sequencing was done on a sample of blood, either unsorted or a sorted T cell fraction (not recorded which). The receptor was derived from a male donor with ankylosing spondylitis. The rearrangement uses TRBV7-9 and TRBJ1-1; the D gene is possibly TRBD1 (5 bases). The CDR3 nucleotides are TGTGCCAGCAGCTTAGTCCGGGGGGTGGTCGCTGAAGCTTTCTTT. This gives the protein CASSLVRGVVAEAFF.